The 23 T cell receptor beta chains given below trace back to one sample, sequenced in a study of blood T cell repertoires in COVID-19. Measured with immunoSEQ multiplex PCR; TCRdb has only the in-frame clones, and not every one. The table has 120,000 or so clones, 80% to 90% seen once. Sequenced: peripheral blood. These receptors were taken from a man at least 80 years old with active or convalescent COVID-19.

The V and J genes are TRBV4-3 and TRBJ2-1; 8 nucleotides agree with TRBD1. Germline V CDR1 and CDR2: LGHNA, YSLEER. There are 15 residues in the CDR3. The V gene end was trimmed by 1 base and the J gene end by 6 bases; junction bases not matched to a gene: 5. CDR3 sequence: CASSQATGAVNEQFF. DNA of the CDR3: TGCGCCAGCAGCCAAGCGACAGGGGCGGTCAATGAGCAGTTCTTC.

The rearrangement uses TRBV7-9 and TRBJ2-1; the D is unclear. Germline V CDR1 and CDR2: SEHNR, FQNEAQ (reference sequence). CDR3 length equals 15 residues. The V end was cut by 4 bases, the J end by 2 bases, with 12 bases between. The DNA for the CDR3 is TGTGCCAGCAGCTCGGCCCCGGCGGCCTACAATGAGCAGTTCTTC. Its translation is CASSSAPAAYNEQFF.

The rearrangement joins TRBV7-6 to TRBJ2-5; D is ambiguous. CDR3 length: 13 amino acids. The germline gives CDR1 SGHVS, CDR2 FNYEAQ. The V end was cut by 6 bases, the J end by 4 bases, with 12 bases between. The CDR3 coding sequence is TGTGCCAGCAGTAGAAACAGTCTAGAGACCCAGTACTTC. It codes for CASSRNSLETQYF.

The chain joins TRBV5-8 to TRBJ2-1, with 8 bases lining up with TRBD1. After removal of 6 bases from V and 6 bases from J, the junction contained 11 bases not matched to a gene. The CDR3 is 15 residues long. Germline V lookup: CDR1 SGHTS, CDR2 YDEGEE. The CDR3 coding sequence is TGTGCCAGCAACGAGCCAGGGGGCAGCCCCAATGAGCAGTTCTTC. It translates to CASNEPGGSPNEQFF.

A word on this clone: One end of the junction varies from germline; a read error may be responsible. CDR3 DNA: TGTGCTAGCAGCTTACTGCCCGGGACTGTCGGTGAGCAGTTCTTC. Protein product: CASSLLPGTVGEQFF. The J gene is TRBJ2-1, the V gene TRBV7-7; tentatively, D is TRBD2 (6 bases). This CDR3 spans 15 amino acids. The V gene's germline CDR1 is SSHAT and CDR2 FNYEAQ (reference sequence).

The chain links TRBV6-2 or TRBV6-3 to TRBJ1-5; D uncertain. The V end lost 2 bases, the J end lost 6 bases, and 11 bases lay between the germline ends. The CDR3 totals 14 residues. The V gene's germline CDR1 is MNHEY and CDR2 SVGEGT. CDR3 loop: CASSYPGMVQPQHF. CDR3 DNA: TGTGCCAGCAGTTACCCGGGTATGGTTCAGCCCCAGCATTTT.

This rearrangement joins TRBV10-3 to TRBJ2-5; 9 bases line up with TRBD1. Germline lookup yields CDR1 ENHRY and CDR2 SYGVKD. The V and J ends lost 4 bases and 2 bases, in that order; junction bases with no gene match: 2. The CDR3 is 14 residues long. CDR3 amino acids: CAISGGTGQETQYF. As DNA, the CDR3 is TGTGCCATCAGTGGGGGGACAGGGCAAGAGACCCAGTACTTC.

The V gene is TRBV21-1, the J gene TRBJ1-3. TRBV21-1 has pseudogene status. This CDR3 spans 13 amino acids. CDR3 amino acids: CASQNCPGDTIYF. The CDR3 nucleotides are TGTGCCAGCCAAAACTGCCCGGGAGACACCATATATTTT.

The chain combines TRBV2 with TRBJ2-7; D might be TRBD2 (5 bases). The CDR3 sequence is 12 residues long. The germline CDR1 and CDR2 sequences are SNHLY and FYNNEI. V dropped 4 bases and J dropped 6 bases, with 10 bases sitting between them. The CDR3, as DNA: TGTGCCAGCAGTGCCCGAGGGAGCGAGCAGTACTTC. As protein: CASSARGSEQYF.

J is TRBJ2-3 and V is TRBV9; a weak D match, TRBD1 (6 bases). V was pared by 5 bases and J by 6 bases, with 22 bases between. Germline V gene lookup returns CDR1 SGDLS and CDR2 YYNGEE. CDR3 length: 16 residues. Here the CDR3 reads CASSVLAGLRGDTQYF. CDR3 nucleotide sequence: TGTGCCAGCAGTGTATTGGCAGGGTTAAGGGGGGATACGCAGTATTTT.

The chain uses TRBV19 and TRBJ2-7, with 9 bases aligning to TRBD1. In germline, CDR1 is LNHDA, CDR2 SQIVND (reference sequence). CDR3 size: 15 residues. The junction had 8 bases not matched to a gene; V was cut back by 1 base and J by 7 bases. This CDR3 reads CASSIGTGVLWEQYF. For the CDR3, the DNA is TGTGCCAGTAGTATAGGGACAGGGGTTCTTTGGGAGCAGTACTTC.

The rearrangement uses TRBV19 and TRBJ1-2; D not certain. V was pared by 5 bases and J by 2 bases, with 15 bases between. The germline gives CDR1 LNHDA, CDR2 SQIVND (reference sequence). The CDR3 loop spans 15 amino acids. CDR3 coding DNA: TGTGCCAGTAGTCTCCCCTCCGGAGGGAACTATGGCTACACCTTC. It encodes CASSLPSGGNYGYTF.

The gene calls are TRBV2 and TRBJ1-6; D possibly corresponds to TRBD1 (5 bases). This CDR3 contains 16 residues. V was trimmed by 0 bases and J by 3 bases, leaving 9 bases between them. Per the germline V gene, CDR1 is SNHLY and CDR2 is FYNNEI. This CDR3 reads CASSEAAGNYNSPLHF. The CDR3, as DNA: TGTGCCAGCAGTGAAGCGGCAGGGAACTATAATTCACCCCTCCACTTT.

This rearrangement joins TRBV3-1 (or the pseudogene TRBV3-2) to TRBJ2-2; a possible D gene is TRBD1 (5 bases). V was trimmed by 0 bases and J by 1 base, leaving 9 bases between them. From germline, CDR1 is LGHDT and CDR2 YNNKEL (reference sequence). CDR3 length equals 16 residues. The CDR3 loop reads CASSQDGARNTGELFF. In DNA form, the CDR3 reads TGTGCCAGCAGCCAAGATGGGGCCAGGAACACCGGGGAGCTGTTTTTT.

CDR3 region: CASTHREVPLHF. CDR3 bases: TGTGCCAGCACCCACAGGGAAGTGCCCCTCCACTTT. The rearrangement joins TRBV27 to TRBJ1-6; D is possibly TRBD1 (6 bases). Trimming left V 7 bases short and J 13 bases short, with 14 bases between. Per germline, CDR1 MNHEY and CDR2 SMNVEV (reference sequence). The CDR3 has 12 residues.

The chain combines TRBV7-9 with TRBJ1-4; 7 nucleotides match TRBD1. Germline V gene data show CDR1 as SEHNR and CDR2 as FQNEAQ (reference sequence). The CDR3 totals 13 residues. Germline trimming cut 5 bases from V and 3 bases from J; bases unmatched to any gene: 0. The chain's CDR3 is CASSQGANEKLFF. The DNA of the CDR3 is TGTGCCAGCAGCCAGGGGGCTAATGAAAAACTGTTTTTT.

The chain employs TRBV6-2 or TRBV6-3 and TRBJ2-3, with 9 bases matching TRBD1. CDR1 and CDR2 (germline): MNHEY, SVGEGT. The CDR3 has 15 amino acids. V lost 2 bases, J lost 4 bases, and 4 bases stayed unmatched. In DNA, the CDR3 is TGTGCCAGCAGTTACCGGGACAGGGAGGCAGATACGCAGTATTTT. Its protein is CASSYRDREADTQYF.

The chain is built from TRBV7-2 and TRBJ2-7, with 9 bases identical to TRBD1. The V segment lost 5 bases and the J segment 2 bases; nucleotides outside the gene matches: 7. The CDR3 consists of 15 residues. Germline values: CDR1 SGHTA, CDR2 FQGNSA. CDR3 sequence: CASSTTGGKAYEQYF. The CDR3 DNA reads as TGTGCCAGCAGCACCACAGGGGGCAAGGCCTACGAGCAGTACTTC. The full variable domain, rest sourced from reference TRBV7-2 and TRBJ2-7, is GAGVSQSPSNKVTEKGKDVELRCDPISGHTALYWYRQSLGQGLEFLIYFQGNSAPDKSGLPSDRFSAERTGGSVSTLTIQRTQQEDSAVYLCASSTTGGKAYEQYFGPGTRLTVT.

The chain couples TRBV3-1 (or the pseudogene TRBV3-2) to TRBJ1-6; D might be TRBD1 (5 bases). CDR1 is LGHDT, CDR2 YNNKEL, per germline (reference sequence). The CDR3 has 14 residues. V dropped 2 bases and J dropped 8 bases, with 10 bases sitting between them. This chain's CDR3 is CASSQLGGDSPLHF. CDR3 DNA: TGTGCCAGCAGCCAATTGGGGGGTGATTCACCCCTCCACTTT.

The chain joins TRBV18 to TRBJ2-5; D possibly corresponds to TRBD2 (5 bases). Germline V gene data show CDR1 as KGHSH and CDR2 as LQKENI. Deletions cut 0 bases from V and 5 bases from J, with 10 bases between. This CDR3 region has 14 residues. The CDR3 bases are TGTGCCAGCTCACCACCGGACTCCAGGGAGACCCAGTACTTC. This gives the protein CASSPPDSRETQYF.

V usage is TRBV6-5 and J usage is TRBJ2-3; 7 nucleotides line up with TRBD2. With 4 bases clipped from V and 2 bases from J, the junction kept 6 bases outside the gene matches. The CDR3 contains 15 residues. Germline V gives CDR1 MNHEY, CDR2 SVGAGI. In DNA, the CDR3 is TGTGCCAGCAGTTTGTCTAGCGGTGACACAGATACGCAGTATTTT. As protein: CASSLSSGDTDTQYF.

V and J are TRBV5-6 and TRBJ2-1; 11 nucleotides match TRBD2. The ends lost 2 bases at V and 7 bases at J; junction bases unmatched: 2. CDR3 length equals 14 residues. Per the germline V gene, CDR1 is SGHDT and CDR2 is YYEEEE. This CDR3 is CASSFTSGGNEQFF. CDR3 DNA: TGTGCCAGCAGCTTCACTAGCGGGGGAAATGAGCAGTTCTTC.

This chain uses TRBV6-5 with TRBJ1-5, with a possible D match to TRBD1 (6 bases). The CDR3 length is 15 residues. V was trimmed by 11 bases and J by 6 bases, leaving 23 bases between them. Germline CDR1 reads MNHEY; CDR2 reads SVGAGI. The CDR3 here is CASRPGGARGQPQHF. The CDR3 DNA follows: TGTGCCTCCCGCCCGGGGGGCGCAAGGGGTCAGCCCCAGCATTTT.